This T cell receptor (beta chain) was found in a study of CD4 T cells in relation to SARS-CoV-2 and coronaviruses. Across the study: Negative control cultures got HIV-1 Nef peptides or no peptide. General study points: Pre-pandemic and post-infection samples never came from the same donor.

J was trimmed by 2 bases and V by 5 bases; bases with no gene match: 6. The CDR3 is made up of 14 amino acids. The V gene's germline CDR1 is SNHLY and CDR2 FYNNEI. The table came from immunoSEQ multiplex PCR; TCRdb's copy has only in-frame clones and leaves some out. The profile shows around 25,000 clones, 76% of them singletons. The unexposed donors gave CD4+ T cells in about 2011-2018, prior to COVID-19. Isolation of CD4+ T cells took place after approximately eleven days in culture. As cell numbers allowed, unexposed-donor CD4+ T cells faced SARS-CoV-2 S/N and four cold-coronavirus spikes. As regards this clone: Its matching antigen is unknown.

The source of this sequence is a human donor in good health. Sequencing was carried out using CD4+ T cells from PBMCs, cultured in vitro. The chain uses TRBV2 and TRBJ2-7; 7 nucleotides agree with TRBD2. The CDR3 DNA reads TGTGCCAGCAGTACAGGACTAGAGACCTACGAGCAGTACTTC. Its protein is CASSTGLETYEQYF.